A selection of T cell receptor beta chains follows, all from one sample in a study of T cells in Graves' hyperthyroidism and ophthalmopathy. TCRdb itself ran the multiplex PCR reads through MiXCR, one entry per CDR3 protein. The table records a few hundred thousand distinct CDR3 sequences, approximately 19% of them present only once. The sample taken for sequencing was blood. These TCRs come from a woman aged 18-35 years with Graves' hyperthyroidism. The CDR3 runs from the conserved cysteine through the conserved F or W. Fields, in order: clone size, D gene, V gene, J gene, CDR3 length, CDR3 protein, CDR3 DNA. The D gene is left open where the match is weak. Only part of the rows carry a size: once, few, many, or a class if the clone is expanded.

many	-	TRBV5-5	TRBJ1-2	12	CASSPNDYGYTF	TGTGCCAGCAGCCCCAACGACTATGGCTACACCTTC
many	TRBD1	TRBV28	TRBJ2-3	14	CASSATGRTDTQYF	TGTGCCAGCAGCGCGACAGGGAGAACAGATACGCAGTATTTT
many	TRBD2	TRBV29-1	TRBJ2-5	16	CSVEDLRAGDQETQYF	TGCAGCGTTGAAGATCTCCGAGCGGGGGACCAAGAGACCCAGTACTTC
few	-	TRBV27	TRBJ1-5	14	CASSLWGGGQPQHF	TGTGCCAGCAGTTTGTGGGGTGGTGGTCAGCCCCAGCATTTT
many	-	TRBV6-5	TRBJ1-2	16	CASSYLDRSALYGYTF	TGTGCCAGCAGTTACCTCGACAGGTCAGCCCTCTATGGCTACACCTTC
many	-	TRBV30	TRBJ2-5	14	CAWSVYVGQETQYF	TGTGCCTGGAGTGTGTATGTGGGCCAAGAGACCCAGTACTTC
many	-	TRBV6-5	TRBJ1-3	15	CASSYDRGPGNTIYF	TGTGCCAGCAGTTACGACCGAGGGCCTGGAAACACCATATATTTT
many	TRBD1	TRBV6-5	TRBJ2-2	16	CASSSVTGGRTGELFF	TGTGCCAGCAGTTCGGTTACAGGGGGCAGGACCGGGGAGCTGTTTTTT
few	TRBD1	TRBV6-1	TRBJ1-1	11	CASVSTGVAFF	TGTGCCAGCGTCTCAACAGGGGTTGCTTTCTTT
many	-	TRBV2	TRBJ2-5	15	CASSEAAGGVQTQYF	TGTGCCAGCAGTGAAGCGGCAGGAGGGGTGCAGACCCAGTACTTC
many	TRBD1	TRBV28	TRBJ1-2	14	CASSLTRTGGTYTF	TGTGCCAGCAGTCTTACGCGGACAGGGGGCACATACACCTTC
-	-	TRBV6-1	TRBJ1-6	12	CASSHYNSPLHF	TGTGCCAGCAGCCATTATAATTCACCCCTCCACTTT
-	-	TRBV10-2	TRBJ1-1	13	CASLVGIGTEAFF	TGCGCCAGCCTCGTGGGAATTGGCACTGAAGCTTTCTTT
few	TRBD1	TRBV20-1	TRBJ1-5	15	CSVRSYRGPNQPQHF	TGCAGTGTAAGGAGCTACAGGGGACCCAATCAGCCCCAGCATTTT
many	-	TRBV29-1	TRBJ1-3	14	CSALDTASGNTIYF	TGCAGCGCCTTGGACACGGCCTCTGGAAACACCATATATTTT
many	TRBD2	TRBV15	TRBJ2-5	14	CATSRGLAEETQYF	TGTGCCACCAGCAGGGGACTAGCGGAAGAGACCCAGTACTTC
many	TRBD1	TRBV28	TRBJ1-1	19	CASSWGSYRGRRGGTEAFF	TGTGCCAGCAGTTGGGGCTCTTACAGGGGGCGACGCGGAGGAACTGAAGCTTTCTTT
many	-	TRBV7-2	TRBJ1-2	13	CASSLGSRGGYTF	TGTGCCAGCAGCTTAGGCAGCAGAGGAGGCTACACCTTC
many	TRBD1	TRBV4-2	TRBJ1-1	14	CASSQDVGRGTAFF	TGTGCCAGCAGCCAAGATGTAGGCAGGGGGACGGCTTTCTTT
many	TRBD1	TRBV5-1	TRBJ1-1	15	CASSLADRVGTEAFF	TGCGCCAGCAGCCTTGCGGACAGGGTGGGCACTGAAGCTTTCTTT
many	-	TRBV5-1	TRBJ1-1	15	CASSPLAGMNTEAFF	TGCGCCAGCAGCCCACTTGCAGGGATGAACACTGAAGCTTTCTTT
many	-	TRBV29-1	TRBJ1-2	13	CSAIQRSNYGYTF	TGCAGCGCCATACAGAGAAGTAACTATGGCTACACCTTC
many	-	TRBV5-1	TRBJ2-2	13	CASTGLWNGELFF	TGCGCCAGTACGGGACTCTGGAACGGGGAGCTGTTTTTT
many	-	TRBV7-9	TRBJ2-7	15	CASSFLGSDSYEQYF	TGTGCCAGCAGCTTCTTAGGGTCCGACTCCTACGAGCAGTACTTC
many	TRBD1	TRBV9	TRBJ1-3	14	CASSPQGSGNTIYF	TGTGCCAGCAGCCCACAGGGGAGCGGAAACACCATATATTTT
many	-	TRBV7-9	TRBJ2-7	15	CASSLAGSQTYEQYF	TGTGCCAGCAGCTTAGCCGGGAGCCAAACCTACGAGCAGTACTTC
many	-	TRBV3-1	TRBJ2-3	15	CASSQPGVGTDTQYF	TGTGCCAGCAGCCAACCGGGGGTGGGCACAGATACGCAGTATTTT
many	-	TRBV14	TRBJ2-7	14	CASSQEGVVYEQYF	TGTGCCAGCAGCCAAGAGGGGGTGGTCTACGAGCAGTACTTC
-	-	TRBV29-1	TRBJ1-2	14	CSVARTAVNYGYTF	TGCAGCGTTGCAAGGACAGCCGTAAACTATGGCTACACCTTC
-	-	TRBV27	TRBJ1-1	14	CASSSPGPNTEAFF	TGTGCCAGCAGTTCCCCGGGACCGAACACTGAAGCTTTCTTT
many	-	TRBV29-1	TRBJ1-2	15	CSVEDPHKRDYGYTF	TGCAGCGTTGAAGACCCGCACAAAAGGGACTATGGCTACACCTTC
many	TRBD1	TRBV6-2/TRBV6-3	TRBJ1-1	17	CASSYSPWTGLDTEAFF	TGTGCCAGCAGTTATTCACCTTGGACAGGGCTGGACACTGAAGCTTTCTTT
many	-	TRBV14	TRBJ1-3	15	CASSQERGYGNTIYF	TGTGCCAGCAGCCAAGAACGAGGTTACGGAAACACCATATATTTT
-	-	TRBV20-1	TRBJ2-5	14	CSARVYLRGETQYF	TGCAGTGCTAGAGTCTACCTTCGAGGAGAGACCCAGTACTTC
-	-	TRBV6-1	TRBJ1-5	15	CASSETGLSNQPQHF	TGTGCCAGCAGTGAAACGGGACTTAGCAATCAGCCCCAGCATTTT
many	TRBD1	TRBV24-1	TRBJ1-2	14	CATSQTQGAYGYTF	TGTGCCACCAGTCAAACTCAGGGGGCGTATGGCTACACCTTC
many	TRBD1	TRBV12-3/TRBV12-4	TRBJ1-2	13	CASSWAGGGGYTF	TGTGCCAGCAGTTGGGCAGGGGGCGGCGGCTACACCTTC
many	-	TRBV6-1	TRBJ1-5	13	CASSSRDDQPQHF	TGTGCCAGTTCCTCCAGGGACGATCAGCCCCAGCATTTT
many	TRBD2	TRBV29-1	TRBJ2-7	12	CSVEDRGGEQYF	TGCAGCGTTGAAGATCGGGGGGGCGAGCAGTACTTC
few	-	TRBV6-5	TRBJ2-7	12	CASRRGGYEQYF	TGTGCCAGCAGGAGGGGCGGATACGAGCAGTACTTC
few	-	TRBV4-1	TRBJ2-5	14	CASSQGGPRETQYF	TGCGCCAGCAGCCAAGGGGGACCTCGAGAGACCCAGTACTTC
-	-	TRBV29-1	TRBJ2-5	14	CSACDRGLQETQYF	TGCAGCGCCTGTGACAGAGGACTCCAAGAGACCCAGTACTTC
few	-	TRBV6-5	TRBJ1-2	15	CASSYSTEANYGYTF	TGTGCCAGCAGTTACTCGACGGAGGCAAACTATGGCTACACCTTC
many	TRBD1	TRBV10-3	TRBJ2-7	13	CAIQGARVYEQYF	TGTGCCATCCAGGGGGCGCGGGTCTACGAGCAGTACTTC
-	-	TRBV11-2	TRBJ1-1	12	CASSLVRQFTFF	TGTGCCAGCAGCTTAGTTCGGCAATTCACTTTCTTT
-	TRBD1	TRBV11-2	TRBJ1-1	14	CASSHRGPNTEAFF	TGTGCCAGCAGCCACAGGGGGCCTAACACTGAAGCTTTCTTT
-	-	TRBV5-1	TRBJ2-3	14	CASRDLPSTDTQYF	TGCGCCAGCAGGGACTTGCCGAGCACAGATACGCAGTATTTT
many	-	TRBV12-3/TRBV12-4	TRBJ1-2	18	CASGPWRVIGWANYGYTF	TGTGCCAGCGGGCCTTGGAGGGTAATTGGGTGGGCTAACTATGGCTACACCTTC
-	TRBD2	TRBV24-1	TRBJ2-7	19	CATSDLEVTSGRETYEQYF	TGTGCCACCAGTGATTTGGAGGTTACTAGCGGGAGGGAAACCTACGAGCAGTACTTC
many	TRBD2	TRBV6-1	TRBJ2-2	16	CASSELSGGAFGELFF	TGTGCCAGCAGTGAACTAAGCGGGGGGGCCTTCGGGGAGCTGTTTTTT
-	-	TRBV20-1	TRBJ1-2	13	CSARTAGLYGYTF	TGCAGTGCTAGAACGGCAGGGCTCTATGGCTACACCTTC
-	-	TRBV6-1	TRBJ1-1	13	CASSLQGTTEAFF	TGTGCCAGCAGCCTCCAGGGGACCACTGAAGCTTTCTTT
many	-	TRBV28	TRBJ2-7	12	CASSLQGYEQYF	TGTGCCAGCAGTCTACAGGGCTACGAGCAGTACTTC
many	TRBD1	TRBV6-5	TRBJ2-7	15	CASIETGTGAYEQYF	TGTGCCAGCATCGAAACCGGGACAGGGGCCTACGAGCAGTACTTC
many	-	TRBV6-5	TRBJ2-7	16	CTSSYSTGAGSYEQYF	TGTACCAGCAGTTACTCCACTGGGGCGGGCTCCTACGAGCAGTACTTC